This T cell receptor (beta chain) was retrieved from a study of T cell responses to AZD1222 COVID-19 vaccine. Some clones are missing from TCRdb's copy, which holds only in-frame ones; the method was immunoSEQ multiplex PCR. The table has around 190,000 clones, 94% seen once. Broader study findings: The study identified only five to seven AZD1222 recipients as seropositive at baseline. Two doses of AZD1222 preceded a rise in Spike-specific TCR breadth and depth.

This clone was seen once. Its antigen is still unknown. Germline values: CDR1 SGHRS, CDR2 YFSETQ. V lost 4 bases and J 1 base, leaving 15 bases between the germline ends. The length of the CDR3 is 16 residues. The chain recombines TRBV5-1 with TRBJ1-5, with TRBD1 as a possible D gene (6 bases). This receptor was identified in an adult who received the AZD1222 COVID-19 vaccine. This specimen consisted of peripheral blood, obtained 28 days after the second AZD1222 dose. CDR3 nucleotides: TGCGCCAGCAGCCCGGACAGCCACCCCAGCAATCAGCCCCAGCATTTT. It is translated as CASSPDSHPSNQPQHF.